These 24 T cell receptor beta chains were sequenced from one sample in a study of identical twins. TCRdb reanalysed the 5' RACE reads using MiXCR and keeps one entry per CDR3 protein. The table has about 470,000 distinct CDR3 sequences, 20% to 30% seen once. In addition, the sample was reused for a study of T cells expressing NK-cell markers.

The sequenced material came from CD4+ T cells sorted from blood. Receptor source: a woman under 30 in good health.

This clonotype was seen only a few times. This chain links TRBV6-1 with TRBJ2-1, with 9 bases identical to TRBD2. Germline V CDR1 and CDR2: MNHNS, SASEGT. Unmatched junction bases numbered 9, after V lost 6 bases and J lost 9 bases. The CDR3 is made up of 14 amino acids. Here the CDR3 reads CASRVGLAVGEQFF. In DNA form, the CDR3 reads TGTGCCAGCAGGGTGGGACTAGCAGTGGGTGAGCAGTTCTTC.

The chain is built from TRBV5-6 and TRBJ2-4; D not resolved. Deletions cut 1 base from V and 2 bases from J, with 7 bases between. Germline CDR1 SGHDT, CDR2 YYEEEE. This CDR3 has 14 amino acids. In DNA, the CDR3 is TGTGCCAGCAGCTTGCGGGTTTCCAAAAACATTCAGTACTTC. Translated, it gives CASSLRVSKNIQYF. Complete variable domain (other parts from reference TRBV5-6 and TRBJ2-4): DAGVTQSPTHLIKTRGQQVTLRCSPKSGHDTVSWYQQALGQGPQFIFQYYEEEERQRGNFPDRFSGHQFPNYSSELNVNALLLGDSALYLCASSLRVSKNIQYFGAGTRLSVL.

The chain couples TRBV7-6 to TRBJ2-5; TRBD2 is a possible D gene (5 bases). This CDR3 contains 15 residues. Trimming removed 5 bases at V and 1 base at J, with 14 bases between. Germline loops: CDR1 SGHVS, CDR2 FNYEAQ. This CDR3 is CASSPGVHSQETQYF. The CDR3 DNA is TGTGCCAGCAGCCCCGGGGTCCACAGCCAAGAGACCCAGTACTTC.

V gene TRBV7-2 combines with J gene TRBJ1-2, with D possibly matching TRBD1 (5 bases). This CDR3 is 16 amino acids long. Germline-derived CDR1 and CDR2 are SGHTA and FQGNSA. V was cut by 5 bases and J by 1 base, with 17 bases left in between. CDR3: CASSPTPGGRNYGYTF. The CDR3 DNA sequence: TGTGCCAGCAGCCCCACGCCGGGGGGTCGTAACTATGGCTACACCTTC.

This chain links TRBV7-9 with TRBJ2-7; tentative D call: TRBD2 (6 bases). Trimming shortened V by 2 bases and J by 6 bases, and 11 bases separated the two germline ends. Germline V lookup: CDR1 SEHNR, CDR2 FQNEAQ (reference sequence). The CDR3 totals 13 residues. The CDR3 DNA reads TGTGCCAGCAGCTTACAGGGAGGACTCGAGCAGTACTTC. Translation: CASSLQGGLEQYF. Full variable domain (missing parts from reference TRBV7-9 and TRBJ2-7): DTGVSQNPRHKITKRGQNVTFRCDPISEHNRLYWYRQTLGQGPEFLTYFQNEAQLEKSRLLSDRFSAERPKGSFSTLEIQRTEQGDSAMYLCASSLQGGLEQYFGPGTRLTVT.

The chain has TRBV6-5 and TRBJ2-1; 10 positions match TRBD2. The junction had 3 bases not matched to a gene; V was cut back by 2 bases and J by 2 bases. CDR1 is MNHEY and CDR2 is SVGAGI in the germline V gene. This CDR3 region has 16 residues. The CDR3 sequence is CASSYASGGAYNEQFF. The CDR3 nucleotides are TGTGCCAGCAGTTACGCAAGCGGGGGGGCCTACAATGAGCAGTTCTTC.

This clonotype was observed a handful of times. The chain recombines TRBV14 with TRBJ2-3; D gene unclear. Trimming stripped 2 bases from V and 4 bases from J, with 7 bases between. The CDR3 is 13 residues long. Germline assignment: CDR1 SGHDN and CDR2 FVKESK. In nucleotides, the CDR3 is TGTGCCAGCAGCCAAACAACCGCAGATACGCAGTATTTT. It translates to CASSQTTADTQYF.

This clonotype was picked up a small number of times. J is TRBJ2-1 and V is TRBV29-1; D possibly corresponds to TRBD2 (5 bases). The CDR3 is made up of 12 amino acids. The V gene lost 4 bases and the J gene lost 3 bases, with 7 bases spanning the gap. Germline V gene sequence: CDR1 SQVTM, CDR2 ANQGSEA. The CDR3 bases are TGCAGCGTTGCCCGGGGCTACAATGAGCAGTTCTTC. Amino acid sequence: CSVARGYNEQFF.

The V call is TRBV20-1, the J call TRBJ1-2; D possibly corresponds to TRBD1 (5 bases). This CDR3 region has 11 residues. CDR1 is DFQATT and CDR2 is SNEGSKA in the germline V gene (reference sequence). Trimming took 5 bases from V and 5 from J, leaving 9 bases between them. The CDR3 DNA reads as TGCAGTGCTTCCAGGACATATGGCTACACCTTC. Its protein product is CSASRTYGYTF.

In its sample, this clonotype was seen a few times. The CDR3 DNA reads TGTGCCAGCAGCAGGGGGGGGTTAGACATTCAGTACTTC. Translation gives CASSRGGLDIQYF. The rearrangement uses TRBV9 and TRBJ2-4; TRBD2 might be the D (7 bases). Per germline, CDR1 SGDLS and CDR2 YYNGEE. Trimming took 4 bases from V and 8 from J, leaving 13 bases between them. The CDR3 is 13 amino acids. The variable domain in full, completed from reference TRBV9 and TRBJ2-4, reads DSGVTQTPKHLITATGQRVTLRCSPRSGDLSVYWYQQSLDQGLQFLIQYYNGEERAKGNILERFSAQQFPDLHSELNLSSLELGDSALYFCASSRGGLDIQYFGAGTRLSVL.

This chain joins TRBV20-1 and TRBJ2-3, with 14 bases identical to TRBD2. CDR3 size: 15 residues. Germline CDR1 reads DFQATT; CDR2 reads SNEGSKA (reference sequence). The junction had 7 bases not matched to a gene; V was cut back by 5 bases and J by 6 bases. CDR3 in DNA: TGCAGTGCTCCAAAGACTAGCGGGAGGGCTGATACGCAGTATTTT. It translates to CSAPKTSGRADTQYF.

This clonotype came up a few times. Mismatch with germline at one junction end may stem from a read error. The J gene is TRBJ2-1, the V gene TRBV5-5, with 8 bases identical to TRBD2. Germline loops: CDR1 SGHKS, CDR2 YYEKEE (reference sequence). This CDR3 spans 12 amino acids. The CDR3 DNA is TGTGCCAGCAGCTTGGAACAGCGGGAGCCGTTCTTC. This gives the protein CASSLEQREPFF.

The chain links TRBV7-9 to TRBJ1-1; TRBD1 might be the D (5 bases). The V gene's germline CDR1 is SEHNR and CDR2 FQNEAQ (reference sequence). The length of the CDR3 is 14 residues. Trimming took off 7 bases at V and 4 bases at J, with 16 bases between the two ends. CDR3 in amino acids: CASTQGVKGTEAFF. DNA for the CDR3: TGTGCCAGCACTCAAGGGGTAAAGGGCACTGAAGCTTTCTTT.

This clonotype was counted ten times or more. The rearrangement uses TRBV13 and TRBJ2-5; 8 bases fit TRBD1. J gave up 5 bases and V 5 bases, and 4 bases lay outside the gene matches. CDR1 is PRHDT and CDR2 is FYEKMQ in the germline V gene (reference sequence). This CDR3 has 13 residues. The CDR3 coding sequence is TGTGCCAGCAGCCCGACAGGGGTCGAGACCCAGTACTTC. Protein product: CASSPTGVETQYF.

This clonotype was counted only a few times. The V and J genes are TRBV27 and TRBJ1-1; the D gene is possibly TRBD1 (5 bases). Between the trimmed V and J ends, which lost 6 bases and 9 bases, there was a span of 17 bases. This CDR3 contains 13 residues. Per the germline V gene, CDR1 is MNHEY and CDR2 is SMNVEV (reference sequence). In DNA, the CDR3 is TGTGCCAGCAGCGCCCGCCCGGGACGACAAGCTTTCTTT. Its protein product is CASSARPGRQAFF.

This clonotype occurred a few times. For the CDR3, the DNA is TGCAGCGTTGGTGGGGCCCTCCTAGGGGAGCAGTACTTC. Translation: CSVGGALLGEQYF. The rearrangement links TRBV29-1 to TRBJ2-7; D possibly corresponds to TRBD1 (5 bases). The germline CDR1 and CDR2 sequences are SQVTM and ANQGSEA. The V gene lost 4 bases and the J gene lost 7 bases, with 17 bases spanning the gap. The CDR3 runs to 13 residues.

This chain connects TRBV5-1 to TRBJ1-1; D unresolved. The CDR3 consists of 13 residues. Between the trimmed V and J ends, which lost 4 bases and 0 bases, there was a span of 7 bases. CDR1 is SGHRS and CDR2 is YFSETQ in the germline V gene. The CDR3 region has the DNA TGCGCCAGCAGCCCCTTCATGAACACTGAAGCTTTCTTT. Amino acids: CASSPFMNTEAFF.

V is TRBV9 and J is TRBJ2-7, with D perhaps being TRBD1 or TRBD2 (5 bases each). Trimming removed 4 bases at V and 0 bases at J, with 11 bases between. CDR1 is SGDLS and CDR2 is YYNGEE in the germline V gene. The CDR3 covers 14 residues. The CDR3 loop reads CASSLRDDSYEQYF. The CDR3 DNA follows: TGTGCCAGCAGCCTCCGGGACGACTCCTACGAGCAGTACTTC.

A few counts support this clonotype. The CDR3 DNA is TGTGCCAGCAGCGTAGGGGCACCAGATTACACCGGGGAGCTGTTTTTT. Translating gives CASSVGAPDYTGELFF. The chain couples TRBV9 to TRBJ2-2; D not certain. This CDR3 contains 16 residues. In germline, CDR1 is SGDLS, CDR2 YYNGEE. The ends were cut back, 0 bases at V and 3 bases at J, with 12 bases in the middle.

This clonotype was recorded a few times. The gene calls are TRBV2 and TRBJ1-5, with 7 nucleotides matching TRBD1. Germline trimming cut 5 bases from V and 0 bases from J; bases unmatched to any gene: 4. This CDR3 region has 15 residues. Germline V CDR1 and CDR2: SNHLY, FYNNEI. The CDR3 reads CASSWDSYSNQPQHF. CDR3 DNA sequence: TGTGCCAGCAGTTGGGACAGTTATAGCAATCAGCCCCAGCATTTT.

This clonotype turned up a few times. The chain carries TRBV20-1 and TRBJ2-7, with D unresolved. V was trimmed by 1 base and J by 3 bases, leaving 16 bases between them. This CDR3 is built from 15 residues. Germline CDR1 and CDR2: DFQATT and SNEGSKA (reference sequence). In DNA, the CDR3 is TGCAGTGCTAGAGTTCCAGCTAGTAACTTCTACGAGCAGTACTTC. Amino acids: CSARVPASNFYEQYF.

The rearrangement links TRBV14 to TRBJ1-5; TRBD1 matches 9 bases. This CDR3 has 15 residues. CDR1 and CDR2 (germline): SGHDN, FVKESK. V trimming: 3 bases; J trimming: 4 bases; junction bases outside the gene matches: 4. The CDR3 protein is CASSQSGTGNQPQHF. CDR3 nucleotides: TGTGCCAGCAGCCAGTCCGGGACAGGGAATCAGCCCCAGCATTTT.

This clonotype has just a few counts. The chain carries TRBV12-3 or TRBV12-4 and TRBJ2-7; 13 bases are shared with TRBD2. The CDR3 runs 20 residues. The junction had 15 bases not matched to a gene; V was cut back by 1 base and J by 3 bases. This CDR3 reads CASSLGSRLAGGAGGYEQYF. DNA of the CDR3: TGTGCCAGCAGTTTAGGGTCCCGACTAGCGGGAGGCGCCGGGGGCTACGAGCAGTACTTC.

J is TRBJ1-6 and V is TRBV6-4; D is unresolved. The germline CDR1 and CDR2 sequences are MRHNA and SNTAGT. This CDR3 is built from 14 residues. Trimming took 9 bases from V and 9 from J, leaving 18 bases between them. The CDR3 sequence: CASGGSVEPSPLHF. DNA of the CDR3: TGTGCCAGTGGTGGTTCGGTGGAGCCTTCACCCCTCCACTTT.